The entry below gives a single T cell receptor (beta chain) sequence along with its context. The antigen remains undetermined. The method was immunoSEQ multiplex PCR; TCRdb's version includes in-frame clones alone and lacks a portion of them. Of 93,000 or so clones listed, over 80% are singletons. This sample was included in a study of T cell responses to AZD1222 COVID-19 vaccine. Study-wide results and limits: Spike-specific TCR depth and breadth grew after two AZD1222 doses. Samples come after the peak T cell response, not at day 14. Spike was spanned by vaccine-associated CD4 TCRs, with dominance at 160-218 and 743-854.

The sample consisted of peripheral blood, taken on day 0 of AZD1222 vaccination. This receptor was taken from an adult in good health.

The CDR3 DNA reads TGTGCCAGCAGTTCAGATGGGGGCTACACCTTC. Its translation: CASSSDGGYTF. This chain uses TRBV28 with TRBJ1-2; no definite D call. This CDR3 is built from 11 residues. Germline-derived CDR1 and CDR2 are MDHEN and SYDVKM. Trimming removed 4 bases at V and 8 bases at J, with 8 bases between.